What follows describes a single TCR beta chain. The sample comes from a study of blood T cell repertoires in COVID-19. The CDR3 totals 17 residues. Germline V gene lookup returns CDR1 MNHEY and CDR2 SVGEGT. Deletions cut 0 bases from V and 5 bases from J, with 16 bases between. In the original analysis: From reference gene primer amplification, estimates of nucleated cell counts were derived. The table came from immunoSEQ multiplex PCR; TCRdb's copy has only in-frame clones and leaves some out. V and J calls and clone size are as listed in that table; D and trimming were resolved from the DNA. The sample lists about 210,000 clones, approximately 85% seen once, with approximately 5% in the top ten.

This chain uses TRBV6-2 or TRBV6-3 with TRBJ1-4; D may be TRBD1 (5 bases). The origin of this receptor is a man aged 50-60 years with COVID-19, enrolled during active disease. The source material was peripheral blood. CDR3 DNA sequence: TGTGCCAGCAGTTACTCGATTCCAGGACAATTAAATGAAAAACTGTTTTTT. Translation gives CASSYSIPGQLNEKLFF.